The T cell receptor beta chain described here comes from a study of blood T cells in healthy people across ages. Broader study findings: The authors considered diversity estimates from one million T cells to be underestimates. When set beside aged donors, long-lived donors presented more naive CD4+ cells and higher diversity.

A sample-barcoded 5' primer and a J-beta primer mix were used in a second PCR of roughly 7 to 11 cycles. A minimum of 2.5 million CDR3-containing paired-end reads was obtained for each sample. TCRdb independently ran MiXCR on the 5' RACE reads; one entry per CDR3 protein. The table has approximately 1,000,000 distinct CDR3 sequences, less than 50% seen once. A word on this clonotype: Its matching antigen is unknown.

Per the germline V gene, CDR1 is SGHDN and CDR2 is FVKESK. CDR3 length: 14 residues. V was clipped by 1 base and J by 9 bases, with 13 bases between them. The source of this sequence is an older woman in good health. Source material: blood. The gene calls are TRBV14 and TRBJ2-4; the D gene is possibly TRBD2 (5 bases). This CDR3 reads CASSQGLPFAIQYF. CDR3 DNA sequence: TGTGCCAGCAGCCAAGGACTACCTTTTGCCATTCAGTACTTC.